These T cell receptor beta chains were read from a single sample in a study of cytotoxic CD8 clonotypes in ibrutinib-treated CLL. This table comes from immunoSEQ multiplex PCR, and its TCRdb copy is limited to in-frame clones, with some not included. The sample yields about 200,000 clones, approximately 72% seen once. The sequences come from PBMCs, collected after 24 months of ibrutinib treatment. The source is a human donor with chronic lymphocytic leukemia. Both conserved end residues are part of each CDR3. The order of the fields is CDR3 protein, CDR3 DNA, V gene, D gene, J gene, clone size, CDR3 length. The D gene is left open where the match is weak. Some rows have no size entry. The others give once, few or many, or a class for an expanded clone.

CASSLGGQGKQPQHF TGTGCCAGCAGCCTGGGGGGACAGGGTAAACAGCCCCAGCATTTT TRBV4-2 TRBD1 TRBJ1-5 once 15
CASSLVDLKEYEQYF TGTGCCAGCAGCTTAGTCGATCTGAAAGAATACGAGCAGTACTTC TRBV7-9 - TRBJ2-7 - 15
CASRNNPSGRDTGELFF TGTGCCAGCAGGAACAACCCTAGCGGGAGAGACACCGGGGAGCTGTTTTTT TRBV9 TRBD2 TRBJ2-2 once 17
CASSYQSRDRETQYF TGTGCCAGCAGTTACCAATCCCGGGACAGAGAGACCCAGTACTTC TRBV6-5 TRBD1 TRBJ2-5 - 15
CASSLGGTGGADTQYF TGTGCCAGCAGCCTCGGAGGGACAGGGGGCGCAGATACGCAGTATTTT TRBV13 TRBD1 TRBJ2-3 once 16
CASSPSRDSNYGYTF TGTGCCAGCTCACCAAGCCGGGACAGCAACTATGGCTACACCTTC TRBV18 TRBD1 TRBJ1-2 - 15
CASNPTGVAFDEQFF TGTGCCAGCAACCCGACAGGGGTGGCCTTCGATGAGCAGTTCTTC TRBV5-6 TRBD1 TRBJ2-1 - 15
CASGNMLAGTDTQYF TGTGCCAGCGGCAACATGCTAGCGGGCACAGATACGCAGTATTTT TRBV6-5 TRBD2 TRBJ2-3 - 15
CASSLLGQQETQYF TGCGCCAGCAGCTTGTTGGGACAGCAAGAGACCCAGTACTTC TRBV5-1 TRBD1 TRBJ2-5 - 14
CASTGPAPGETQYF TGTGCCAGCACTGGTCCCGCCCCCGGGGAGACCCAGTACTTC TRBV6-6 - TRBJ2-5 - 14
CASSLGQGQGAYEQYF TGTGCCAGCAGTTTAGGGCAGGGCCAGGGGGCCTACGAGCAGTACTTC TRBV27 TRBD1 TRBJ2-7 once 16
CASSRGLAGRGETQYF TGCGCCAGCAGCAGGGGACTAGCGGGAAGGGGAGAGACCCAGTACTTC TRBV5-1 TRBD2 TRBJ2-5 - 16
CASSVAPGARNEQYF TGTGCCAGCAGCGTTGCCCCGGGGGCGCGAAACGAGCAGTACTTC TRBV9 - TRBJ2-7 - 15
CASSLVQAGRETQYF TGCGCCAGCAGCTTGGTACAGGCGGGGCGAGAGACCCAGTACTTC TRBV5-1 - TRBJ2-5 - 15
CATGTGRTEAFF TGTGCCACTGGGACAGGGAGGACTGAAGCTTTCTTT TRBV19 TRBD1 TRBJ1-1 - 12
CASSPSTGTGNTEAFF TGTGCCAGCAGTCCGTCGACCGGGACAGGGAACACTGAAGCTTTCTTT TRBV28 TRBD1 TRBJ1-1 few 16
CASSPGLAGGPWLHEQYF TGTGCCAGCAGCCCGGGACTAGCGGGAGGGCCGTGGTTGCACGAGCAGTACTTC TRBV7-2 TRBD2 TRBJ2-7 - 18
CASSAYRGEPHLNTEAFF TGTGCCAGCTCAGCCTACAGGGGAGAGCCCCACTTGAACACTGAAGCTTTCTTT TRBV18 TRBD1 TRBJ1-1 - 18
CAWSVTSGRADTQYF TGTGCCTGGAGTGTAACCAGCGGGAGGGCAGATACGCAGTATTTT TRBV30 TRBD2 TRBJ2-3 - 15
CASSLVRDVGVGETQYF TGCGCCAGCAGCTTGGTAAGGGACGTGGGGGTCGGAGAGACCCAGTACTTC TRBV5-1 - TRBJ2-5 - 17
CASSPETDYGYTF TGTGCCAGCTCACCGGAGACGGATTATGGCTACACCTTC TRBV18 - TRBJ1-2 once 13
CASSTHHYGTNYGYTF TGTGCCAGCAGTACTCATCACTACGGAACTAACTATGGCTACACCTTC TRBV28 - TRBJ1-2 - 16
CASSLGGSDTQYF TGTGCCAGCAGCTTAGGAGGCTCAGATACGCAGTATTTT TRBV27 - TRBJ2-3 - 13
CASSAQRTPLNYEQFF TGTGCCAGCAGTGCGCAGCGGACCCCTCTGAACTACGAGCAGTTCTTC TRBV2 - TRBJ2-1 - 16
CASSPGTGSSQPQHF TGTGCCAGCTCACCAGGGACAGGGTCCAGTCAGCCCCAGCATTTT TRBV18 TRBD1 TRBJ1-5 few 15
CASSLRTSLYLGNTGELFF TGCGCCAGCAGCCTGCGGACTAGCCTATACTTGGGGAACACCGGGGAGCTGTTTTTT TRBV4-1 TRBD2 TRBJ2-2 - 19
CSVEGREEQFF TGCAGCGTTGAAGGGCGGGAGGAGCAGTTCTTC TRBV29-1 TRBD2 TRBJ2-1 few 11
CASSTLLAPEQFF TGTGCCAGTAGTACCCTACTAGCGCCCGAGCAGTTCTTC TRBV19 TRBD2 TRBJ2-1 - 13
CASSGALNSNQPQHF TGTGCCAGCAGTGGGGCTCTGAATAGCAATCAGCCCCAGCATTTT TRBV2 - TRBJ1-5 few 15
CASSPRDRVSVQYF TGTGCCAGCAGTCCCCGGGACAGGGTTTCGGTGCAGTACTTC TRBV27 TRBD1 TRBJ2-7 - 14
CASSPPPVPYGYTF TGTGCCAGCTCACCACCCCCCGTCCCCTATGGCTACACCTTC TRBV18 - TRBJ1-2 few 14
CASSTMGGGRETQYF TGTGCCAGTAGTACCATGGGTGGCGGGAGGGAGACCCAGTACTTC TRBV19 TRBD2 TRBJ2-5 - 15
CAISELAIGLPGELFF TGTGCCATCAGTGAGTTGGCGATAGGTCTTCCTGGGGAGCTGTTTTTT TRBV10-3 - TRBJ2-2 - 16
CASSPRYGNTGELFF TGTGCCAGCTCACCTCGTTACGGGAACACCGGGGAGCTGTTTTTT TRBV18 - TRBJ2-2 - 15
CASSFPGTSVEQFF TGTGCCAGCAGCTTTCCCGGGACTAGCGTTGAGCAGTTCTTC TRBV11-2 TRBD2 TRBJ2-1 - 14
CASSSGPLARDTEAFF TGTGCCAGCAGCTCCGGGCCCCTAGCGCGGGACACTGAAGCTTTCTTT TRBV5-4 - TRBJ1-1 - 16
CASSPRLAGSYEQYF TGTGCCAGCAGTCCGAGACTAGCGGGCTCCTACGAGCAGTACTTC TRBV27 TRBD2 TRBJ2-7 - 15
CASSSGAVGELFF TGTGCCAGCAGCTCAGGGGCGGTCGGGGAGCTGTTTTTT TRBV9 - TRBJ2-2 few 13
CASSVEGQGGYGYTF TGTGCCAGCAGCGTGGAAGGACAGGGTGGATATGGCTACACCTTC TRBV9 TRBD1 TRBJ1-2 once 15
CASSAALWNEQFF TGTGCCAGCAGTGCCGCCTTGTGGAATGAGCAGTTCTTC TRBV6-5 - TRBJ2-1 - 13
CASSPLTANTGELFF TGTGCCAGCTCACCACTTACAGCTAACACCGGGGAGCTGTTTTTT TRBV18 - TRBJ2-2 - 15
CASSPFPGVYEQYF TGTGCCAGCAGCCCCTTCCCTGGGGTCTACGAGCAGTACTTC TRBV7-7 - TRBJ2-7 - 14